This TCR beta chain was observed in a study of T cell responses to AZD1222 COVID-19 vaccine. Findings of the study overall: Along spike, vaccine-associated CD4 TCRs were found throughout, with dominance at 160-218 and 743-854. Unmutated variant regions are reportedly the target of nearly half of TCRs that are spike-specific. Two AZD1222 doses significantly raised spike-specific TCR breadth and depth over controls.

Turning to this clone: The antigen remains unidentified.

CDR1 is LGHDT, CDR2 YNNKEL, per germline (reference sequence). Between the trimmed V and J ends, which lost 6 bases and 5 bases, there was a span of 18 bases. There are 15 residues in the CDR3. Clones were read by immunoSEQ multiplex PCR, and TCRdb kept only the in-frame ones, dropping some. Of 100,000 to 150,000 clones listed, roughly 90% are singletons. This TCR was sampled from an adult who received the AZD1222 COVID-19 vaccine. The chain combines TRBV3-1 (or the pseudogene TRBV3-2) with TRBJ2-3, with a possible D match to TRBD1 (6 bases). Sequences were derived from peripheral blood, sampled 28 days after the second AZD1222 dose. DNA for the CDR3: TGTGCCAGCAGTCGAAAACAGGGTTTCAGAGATACGCAGTATTTT. It codes for CASSRKQGFRDTQYF.